A selection of T cell receptor beta chains follows, all from one sample in a study of blood T cells in healthy people across ages. TCRdb processed the 5' RACE reads anew with MiXCR; each CDR3 protein has one entry. The top ten clones hold 10% to 15% of a sample with approximately 800,000 distinct CDR3 sequences, 36% of them seen once. Sequenced input: blood. The origin of the receptors is a man aged 18-30 years in good health. Each CDR3 is given with its conserved first and last residue. The D gene is left open where the match is weak. The size entry is marked missing in some rows and otherwise reads once, few, many or a size class.

CDR3aa: CSLTSTGDRETQYF
CDR3nt: TGCAGCTTAACTTCTACAGGGGATCGGGAGACCCAGTACTTC
abundance: many
d_gene: TRBD1
v_gene: TRBV20-1
j_gene: TRBJ2-5

CDR3aa: CASSSPGQYVDTQYF
CDR3nt: TGTGCCAGCAGCTCCCCGGGACAGTATGTGGATACGCAGTATTTT
abundance: many
d_gene: TRBD1
v_gene: TRBV7-8
j_gene: TRBJ2-3

CDR3aa: CASSLASSGETQYF
CDR3nt: TGTGCCAGCAGCTTAGCGTCCTCGGGCGAGACCCAGTACTTC
abundance: few
d_gene: -
v_gene: TRBV7-6
j_gene: TRBJ2-5

CDR3aa: CSVGTGVSGELFF
CDR3nt: TGCAGCGTCGGGACAGGGGTATCCGGGGAGCTGTTTTTT
abundance: -
d_gene: TRBD1
v_gene: TRBV29-1
j_gene: TRBJ2-2

CDR3aa: CASSLGQGANNEQFF
CDR3nt: TGTGCCAGCAGCCTAGGACAGGGGGCTAACAATGAGCAGTTCTTC
abundance: many
d_gene: TRBD1
v_gene: TRBV5-1
j_gene: TRBJ2-1

CDR3aa: CSARQIPSTDTQYF
CDR3nt: TGCAGTGCTAGACAGATACCTAGCACAGATACGCAGTATTTT
abundance: few
d_gene: -
v_gene: TRBV20-1
j_gene: TRBJ2-3

CDR3aa: CASSRRTGDGETQYF
CDR3nt: TGTGCCAGCAGTCGACGGACAGGGGACGGAGAGACCCAGTACTTC
abundance: many
d_gene: TRBD1
v_gene: TRBV12-3/TRBV12-4
j_gene: TRBJ2-5

CDR3aa: CASSLSTGYGYTF
CDR3nt: TGTGCCAGCAGTTTAAGTACAGGGTATGGCTACACCTTC
abundance: -
d_gene: -
v_gene: TRBV12-3/TRBV12-4
j_gene: TRBJ1-2

CDR3aa: CASSWAAYSYNEQFF
CDR3nt: TGCGCCAGCAGCTGGGCGGCTTACTCCTACAATGAGCAGTTCTTC
abundance: few
d_gene: -
v_gene: TRBV5-1
j_gene: TRBJ2-1

CDR3aa: CASSLRAGVYEQFF
CDR3nt: TGTGCCAGCAGCCTCAGGGCAGGGGTCTATGAGCAGTTCTTC
abundance: -
d_gene: -
v_gene: TRBV14
j_gene: TRBJ2-1

CDR3aa: CVSSPRTGGWGEQFF
CDR3nt: TGTGTCAGCAGCCCTCGGACAGGGGGCTGGGGGGAGCAGTTCTTC
abundance: once
d_gene: TRBD1
v_gene: TRBV12-3/TRBV12-4
j_gene: TRBJ2-1

CDR3aa: CAITAGGEKETQYF
CDR3nt: TGTGCCATCACGGCGGGGGGCGAGAAAGAGACCCAGTACTTC
abundance: many
d_gene: TRBD2
v_gene: TRBV10-3
j_gene: TRBJ2-5

CDR3aa: CASSGTTNTGELFF
CDR3nt: TGTGCCAGCAGCGGGACGACGAACACCGGGGAGCTGTTTTTT
abundance: few
d_gene: -
v_gene: TRBV7-3
j_gene: TRBJ2-2

CDR3aa: CSAVPGQLIQETQYF
CDR3nt: TGCAGCGCCGTCCCGGGACAGCTAATCCAAGAGACCCAGTACTTC
abundance: -
d_gene: TRBD1
v_gene: TRBV29-1
j_gene: TRBJ2-5

CDR3aa: CASKMTGRPYNEQYF
CDR3nt: TGCGCCAGCAAAATGACAGGGAGGCCCTACAATGAGCAGTACTTC
abundance: -
d_gene: -
v_gene: TRBV5-1
j_gene: TRBJ2-7

CDR3aa: CASSYRGSPDTQYF
CDR3nt: TGTGCCAGCAGCTACAGGGGGTCCCCAGATACGCAGTATTTT
abundance: many
d_gene: TRBD1
v_gene: TRBV6-5
j_gene: TRBJ2-3

CDR3aa: CASSHTTGDLAGGNEQFF
CDR3nt: TGTGCCAGCAGTCATACGACTGGGGACCTAGCGGGGGGGAATGAGCAGTTCTTC
abundance: many
d_gene: TRBD2
v_gene: TRBV7-9
j_gene: TRBJ2-1

CDR3aa: CASSLTVERGGFYNEQFF
CDR3nt: TGCGCCAGCAGCTTGACAGTGGAACGGGGGGGGTTCTACAATGAGCAGTTCTTC
abundance: many
d_gene: TRBD2
v_gene: TRBV5-1
j_gene: TRBJ2-1

CDR3aa: CASSQGLVSSTYEQYF
CDR3nt: TGCGCCAGCAGCCAAGGCCTTGTGAGCAGCACGTACGAGCAGTACTTC
abundance: once
d_gene: -
v_gene: TRBV4-1
j_gene: TRBJ2-7

CDR3aa: CSASLAGGRNEQFF
CDR3nt: TGCAGTGCTTCACTAGCGGGGGGGCGCAATGAGCAGTTCTTC
abundance: many
d_gene: TRBD2
v_gene: TRBV20-1
j_gene: TRBJ2-1

CDR3aa: CSVGTGGEQYF
CDR3nt: TGCAGCGTCGGGACAGGGGGCGAGCAGTACTTC
abundance: few
d_gene: TRBD1
v_gene: TRBV29-1
j_gene: TRBJ2-7

CDR3aa: CSAQGPEKLFF
CDR3nt: TGCAGCGCCCAGGGTCCGGAAAAACTGTTTTTT
abundance: -
d_gene: -
v_gene: TRBV29-1
j_gene: TRBJ1-4

CDR3aa: CTSRLAGGSYNEQFF
CDR3nt: TGTACCAGTCGACTAGCGGGGGGGTCCTACAATGAGCAGTTCTTC
abundance: -
d_gene: TRBD2
v_gene: TRBV10-3
j_gene: TRBJ2-1

CDR3aa: CSAMEGLPDTQYF
CDR3nt: TGCAGTGCTATGGAGGGATTGCCAGATACGCAGTATTTT
abundance: -
d_gene: -
v_gene: TRBV20-1
j_gene: TRBJ2-3

CDR3aa: CASSVRGYGYTF
CDR3nt: TGTGCCAGCAGTGTTAGGGGGTATGGCTACACCTTC
abundance: -
d_gene: -
v_gene: TRBV2
j_gene: TRBJ1-2

CDR3aa: CASIPPGGNQPQHF
CDR3nt: TGTGCCAGCATTCCCCCGGGCGGCAATCAGCCCCAGCATTTT
abundance: few
d_gene: -
v_gene: TRBV2
j_gene: TRBJ1-5

CDR3aa: CASSLGSRADTQYF
CDR3nt: TGTGCCAGTAGTTTAGGCAGTAGAGCAGATACGCAGTATTTT
abundance: few
d_gene: -
v_gene: TRBV12-3/TRBV12-4
j_gene: TRBJ2-3